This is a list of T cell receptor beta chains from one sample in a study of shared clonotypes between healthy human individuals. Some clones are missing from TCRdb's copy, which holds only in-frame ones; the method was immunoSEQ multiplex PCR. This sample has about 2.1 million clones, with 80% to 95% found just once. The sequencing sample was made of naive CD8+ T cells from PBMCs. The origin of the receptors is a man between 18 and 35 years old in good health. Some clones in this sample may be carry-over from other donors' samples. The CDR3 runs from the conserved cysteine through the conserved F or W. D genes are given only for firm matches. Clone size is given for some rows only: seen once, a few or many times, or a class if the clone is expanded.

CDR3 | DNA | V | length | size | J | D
CASSHHPIETQYF | TGTGCCAGCAGCCATCACCCGATAGAGACCCAGTACTTC | TRBV16 | 13 | - | TRBJ2-5 | -
CASSSGLAGGLSTGELFF | TGTGCCAGCAGCTCGGGACTAGCGGGAGGTCTGAGCACCGGGGAGCTGTTTTTT | TRBV7-6 | 18 | - | TRBJ2-2 | TRBD2
CASSFEGQETQYF | TGTGCCAGCAGCTTCGAGGGACAAGAGACCCAGTACTTC | TRBV9 | 13 | once | TRBJ2-5 | -
CASRQDRDGYTF | TGTGCCAGCAGACAGGACAGGGATGGCTACACCTTC | TRBV5-5 | 12 | - | TRBJ1-2 | TRBD1
CASRIAGGSYNEQFF | TGTGCCAGCAGAATAGCGGGAGGCTCCTACAATGAGCAGTTCTTC | TRBV6-5 | 15 | - | TRBJ2-1 | TRBD2
CSVGAAQNYGYTF | TGCAGCGTTGGGGCAGCTCAGAACTATGGCTACACCTTC | TRBV29-1 | 13 | - | TRBJ1-2 | -
CASSLSGGPGGELFF | TGTGCCAGCAGTTTATCAGGGGGGCCTGGCGGGGAGCTGTTTTTT | TRBV27 | 15 | - | TRBJ2-2 | -
CASSTGGGSYNEQFF | TGTGCCAGCAGTACGGGAGGGGGAAGCTACAATGAGCAGTTCTTC | TRBV27 | 15 | - | TRBJ2-1 | TRBD2
CASSYSITGQNEKLFF | TGTGCCAGCAGTTACTCGATTACGGGACAGAATGAAAAACTGTTTTTT | TRBV6-5 | 16 | - | TRBJ1-4 | TRBD1
CAHGGRGYTF | TGTGCCCATGGAGGGCGTGGCTACACCTTC | TRBV30 | 10 | - | TRBJ1-2 | -
CASSDRVRIEYEQYF | TGTGCCAGCAGTGATAGGGTTCGGATCGAATACGAGCAGTACTTC | TRBV2 | 15 | - | TRBJ2-7 | -
CASSFAGRLVSSF | TGTGCCAGCAGTTTTGCAGGAAGACTCGTTTCCTCGTTT | TRBV27 | 13 | - | TRBJ2-3 | -
CASSLSAGDGQPQHF | TGTGCCAGCAGTTTAAGCGCAGGGGACGGTCAGCCCCAGCATTTT | TRBV27 | 15 | - | TRBJ1-5 | -
CASSSWTSGSSNEQFF | TGTGCCAGCAGCTCTTGGACTAGCGGGAGTTCGAATGAGCAGTTCTTC | TRBV13 | 16 | - | TRBJ2-1 | TRBD2
CSVEEDPEAFF | TGCAGCGTTGAAGAGGACCCTGAAGCTTTCTTT | TRBV29-1 | 11 | - | TRBJ1-1 | -
CASSFRGQGVDEQYF | TGTGCCAGCAGCTTCAGAGGCCAGGGAGTTGACGAGCAGTACTTC | TRBV11-2 | 15 | - | TRBJ2-7 | -
CASTTRGETQYF | TGTGCCAGCACAACCAGGGGGGAGACCCAGTACTTC | TRBV6-6 | 12 | - | TRBJ2-5 | TRBD1
CASSQAGNEQYF | TGTGCCAGCAGCCAAGCGGGAAACGAGCAGTACTTC | TRBV4-2 | 12 | - | TRBJ2-7 | -
CASSQSPGAARYEQYF | TGCGCCAGCAGCCAAAGTCCCGGGGCGGCTCGGTACGAGCAGTACTTC | TRBV4-3 | 16 | - | TRBJ2-7 | -
CASSFRPGTGAETQYF | TGTGCCAGCAGCTTTCGTCCCGGGACAGGGGCGGAGACCCAGTACTTC | TRBV7-2 | 16 | - | TRBJ2-5 | TRBD1
CASSLVGSNEQYF | TGTGCCAGCAGCTTAGTCGGCAGTAACGAGCAGTACTTC | TRBV7-8 | 13 | - | TRBJ2-7 | -
CASRILDRINQPQHF | TGTGCCAGCAGAATTCTAGACAGGATCAATCAGCCCCAGCATTTT | TRBV28 | 15 | - | TRBJ1-5 | -
CASSYGGQGYEQYF | TGTGCCAGCAGTTATGGGGGACAAGGCTACGAGCAGTACTTC | TRBV6-5 | 14 | - | TRBJ2-7 | -
CASYSDMGGGEQYF | TGTGCCAGCTACTCCGATATGGGCGGAGGCGAGCAGTACTTC | TRBV27 | 14 | few | TRBJ2-7 | -
CASSELRAGQGGYTF | TGTGCCAGCAGTGAATTGCGGGCGGGACAGGGTGGGTACACCTTC | TRBV25-1 | 15 | once | TRBJ1-2 | TRBD1
CASSSLVAETSTDTQYF | TGTGCCAGCAGCTCCTTAGTAGCGGAGACCAGCACAGATACGCAGTATTTT | TRBV7-3 | 17 | - | TRBJ2-3 | -
CASSFLGTDSGEQYF | TGTGCCAGCAGTTTTTTAGGGACCGACTCCGGCGAGCAGTACTTC | TRBV27 | 15 | - | TRBJ2-7 | -
CASRKITDTQYF | TGTGCCAGCAGGAAAATCACAGATACGCAGTATTTT | TRBV6-1 | 12 | - | TRBJ2-3 | -
CASSSLEETQYF | TGTGCCAGCAGCTCCCTGGAGGAGACGCAGTATTTT | TRBV9 | 12 | - | TRBJ2-3 | -
CASSRGPLDHEQYF | TGTGCCAGCAGCCGCGGACCCTTAGACCACGAGCAGTACTTC | TRBV2 | 14 | - | TRBJ2-7 | -
CASRDRDWRTGELFF | TGTGCCAGCAGAGATCGAGACTGGAGGACGGGGGAGCTGTTTTTT | TRBV27 | 15 | - | TRBJ2-2 | -
CATNHWEGVEDQPQHF | TGTGCCACCAACCATTGGGAAGGGGTTGAGGATCAGCCCCAGCATTTT | TRBV25-1 | 16 | - | TRBJ1-5 | -
CASSLAGPYNEQFF | TGTGCCAGCAGCTTAGCCGGACCCTACAATGAGCAGTTCTTC | TRBV7-9 | 14 | - | TRBJ2-1 | -
CASSPQGRTYEQYF | TGCGCCAGCAGCCCACAGGGGAGGACCTACGAGCAGTACTTC | TRBV4-1 | 14 | - | TRBJ2-7 | -
CASSFLAGDNEQFF | TGTGCCAGCAGTTTTCTAGCGGGAGACAATGAGCAGTTCTTC | TRBV27 | 14 | once | TRBJ2-1 | TRBD2
CASSELNAPIPYEQYF | TGTGCCAGCAGTGAATTAAATGCCCCCATCCCCTACGAGCAGTACTTC | TRBV6-1 | 16 | - | TRBJ2-7 | -
CASSPRDLPYEQYF | TGTGCCAGCAGCCCCCGGGACCTTCCCTACGAGCAGTACTTC | TRBV14 | 14 | - | TRBJ2-7 | -
CASTGGPGDTQYF | TGCGCCAGCACCGGGGGCCCTGGCGATACGCAGTATTTT | TRBV5-1 | 13 | once | TRBJ2-3 | -
CASSPYRDNYEQYF | TGTGCCAGCAGCCCATACCGGGACAACTACGAGCAGTACTTC | TRBV16 | 14 | - | TRBJ2-7 | -
CASSTIGGWTDTQYF | TGTGCCAGCAGCACTATTGGGGGGTGGACAGATACGCAGTATTTT | TRBV9 | 15 | - | TRBJ2-3 | -
CASSLPAGGPPQETQYF | TGTGCCAGCAGTCTCCCCGCGGGCGGGCCCCCTCAAGAGACCCAGTACTTC | TRBV28 | 17 | - | TRBJ2-5 | -
CASSQKDRGGTEAFF | TGCGCCAGCAGCCAAAAGGACAGGGGGGGCACTGAAGCTTTCTTT | TRBV5-1 | 15 | - | TRBJ1-1 | TRBD1
CARSLVQGPSGGNNEQFF | TGTGCCAGAAGCTTGGTTCAGGGGCCAAGCGGAGGGAACAATGAGCAGTTCTTC | TRBV5-3 | 18 | - | TRBJ2-1 | -
CASSLGLAGVSNEQFF | TGTGCCAGCAGTCTCGGACTAGCGGGAGTATCAAATGAGCAGTTCTTC | TRBV11-2 | 16 | - | TRBJ2-1 | TRBD2
CASSFDSFVSGELFF | TGTGCCAGCAGTTTCGACAGTTTTGTGTCCGGGGAGCTGTTTTTT | TRBV28 | 15 | - | TRBJ2-2 | -
CASSVGSGNQPQHF | TGTGCCAGCAGCGTAGGTTCGGGGAATCAGCCCCAGCATTTT | TRBV9 | 14 | - | TRBJ1-5 | -
CASTYLLVSSGANVLTF | TGTGCCAGCACCTATCTTCTCGTGTCCTCTGGGGCCAACGTCCTGACTTTC | TRBV5-5 | 17 | - | TRBJ2-6 | -